The clone carrying this T cell receptor beta chain was observed a single time. Germline V gives CDR1 SGHNT, CDR2 YYREEE (reference sequence). Trimming cost V 3 bases and J 2 bases, with 12 bases left between them. This CDR3 is 15 amino acids long. Original analysis: Reference gene primer amplification gave nucleated cell count estimates. Using immunoSEQ multiplex PCR, the repertoire was profiled, and TCRdb retains in-frame clones only, with some absent. V, J and clone size derive from that table, while D and trimming were established from the DNA sequence. The data show roughly 230,000 clones, 80% to 85% seen once. These data originate in a study of blood T cell repertoires in COVID-19.

The TCR sequence derives from a woman of 80 years or more with COVID-19, enrolled during active disease. Sequenced material: peripheral blood. V is TRBV5-4 and J is TRBJ1-3, with D unresolved. The CDR3 DNA follows: TGTGCCAGCAGCTCAGGTCTAGCGGCTGGAAACACCATATATTTT. Residues: CASSSGLAAGNTIYF.